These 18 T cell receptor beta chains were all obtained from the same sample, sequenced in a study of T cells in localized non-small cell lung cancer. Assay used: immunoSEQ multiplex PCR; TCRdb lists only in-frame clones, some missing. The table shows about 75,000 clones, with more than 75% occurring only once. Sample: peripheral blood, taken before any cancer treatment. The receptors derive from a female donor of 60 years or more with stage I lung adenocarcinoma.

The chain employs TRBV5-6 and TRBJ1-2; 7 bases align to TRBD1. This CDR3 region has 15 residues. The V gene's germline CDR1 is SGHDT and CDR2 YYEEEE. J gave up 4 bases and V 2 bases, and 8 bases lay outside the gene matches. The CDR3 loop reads CASSFSPGQIYGYTF. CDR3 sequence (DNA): TGTGCCAGCAGCTTTTCTCCGGGACAGATCTATGGCTACACCTTC.

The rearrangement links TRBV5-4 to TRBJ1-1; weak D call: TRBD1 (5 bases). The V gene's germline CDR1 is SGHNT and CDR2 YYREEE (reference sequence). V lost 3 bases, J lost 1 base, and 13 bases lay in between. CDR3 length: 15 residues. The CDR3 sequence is CASSSGDRQNTEAFF. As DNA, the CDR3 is TGTGCCAGCAGCTCGGGGGACCGTCAGAACACTGAAGCTTTCTTT.

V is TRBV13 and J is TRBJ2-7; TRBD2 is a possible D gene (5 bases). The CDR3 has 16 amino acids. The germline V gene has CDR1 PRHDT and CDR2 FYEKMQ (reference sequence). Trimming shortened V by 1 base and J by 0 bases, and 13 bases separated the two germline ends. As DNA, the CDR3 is TGTGCCAGCAGCTTAGCGGGCGGGTGGAGCTCCTACGAGCAGTACTTC. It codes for CASSLAGGWSSYEQYF. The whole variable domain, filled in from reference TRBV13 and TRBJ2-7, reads AAGVIQSPRHLIKEKRETATLKCYPIPRHDTVYWYQQGPGQDPQFLISFYEKMQSDKGSIPDRFSAQQFSDYHSELNMSSLELGDSALYFCASSLAGGWSSYEQYFGPGTRLTVT.

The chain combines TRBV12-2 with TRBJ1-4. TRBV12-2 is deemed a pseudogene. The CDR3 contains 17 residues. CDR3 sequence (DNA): TGTGCAAGTCGCTTAAAACAGGTCCGGGGAATAAATGAAAAACTGTTTTTT. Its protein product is CASRLKQVRGINEKLFF.

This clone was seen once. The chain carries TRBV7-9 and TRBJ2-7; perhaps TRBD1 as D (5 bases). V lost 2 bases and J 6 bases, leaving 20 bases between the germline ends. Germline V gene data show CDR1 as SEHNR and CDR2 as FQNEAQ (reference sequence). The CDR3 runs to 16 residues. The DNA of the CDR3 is TGTGCCAGCAGCTTAACGTCCATAGGGGCGTCGGGCGAGCAGTACTTC. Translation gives CASSLTSIGASGEQYF. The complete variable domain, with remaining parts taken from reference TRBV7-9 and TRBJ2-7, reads DTGVSQNPRHKITKRGQNVTFRCDPISEHNRLYWYRQTLGQGPEFLTYFQNEAQLEKSRLLSDRFSAERPKGSFSTLEIQRTEQGDSAMYLCASSLTSIGASGEQYFGPGTRLTVT.

The CDR3 DNA sequence: TGTGCCAGCTCTCGGGGTCCTTCCTACGAGCAGTACTTC. Translating gives CASSRGPSYEQYF. The chain is built from TRBV18 and TRBJ2-7; tentatively, D is TRBD2 (5 bases). Trimming cost V 6 bases and J 1 base, with 10 bases left between them. The CDR3 is 13 amino acids. Germline V gene sequence: CDR1 KGHSH, CDR2 LQKENI.

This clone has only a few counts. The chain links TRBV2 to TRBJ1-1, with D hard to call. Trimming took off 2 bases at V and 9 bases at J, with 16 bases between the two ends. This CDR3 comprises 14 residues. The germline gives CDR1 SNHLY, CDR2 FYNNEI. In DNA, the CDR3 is TGTGCCAGCAGTGAAAGTTTCGGCAGTCCACAAGCTTTCTTT. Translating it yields CASSESFGSPQAFF. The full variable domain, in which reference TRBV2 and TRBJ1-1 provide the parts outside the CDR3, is EPEVTQTPSHQVTQMGQEVILRCVPISNHLYFYWYRQILGQKVEFLVSFYNNEISEKSEIFDDQFSVERPDGSNFTLKIRSTKLEDSAMYFCASSESFGSPQAFFGQGTRLTVV.

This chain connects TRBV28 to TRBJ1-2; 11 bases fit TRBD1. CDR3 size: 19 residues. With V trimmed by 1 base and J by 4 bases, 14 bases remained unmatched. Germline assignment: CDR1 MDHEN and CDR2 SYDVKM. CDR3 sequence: CASSLSGWGQGGESYGYTF. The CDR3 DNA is TGTGCCAGCAGTTTATCAGGATGGGGACAGGGGGGCGAGTCCTATGGCTACACCTTC.

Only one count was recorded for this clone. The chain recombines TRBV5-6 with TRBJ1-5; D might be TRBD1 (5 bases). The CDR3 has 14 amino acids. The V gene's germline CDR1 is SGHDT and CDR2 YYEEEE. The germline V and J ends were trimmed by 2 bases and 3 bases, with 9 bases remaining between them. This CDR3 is CASSFSGLNQPQHF. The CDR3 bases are TGTGCCAGCAGCTTCTCAGGGCTCAATCAGCCCCAGCATTTT. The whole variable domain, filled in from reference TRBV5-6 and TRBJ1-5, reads DAGVTQSPTHLIKTRGQQVTLRCSPKSGHDTVSWYQQALGQGPQFIFQYYEEEERQRGNFPDRFSGHQFPNYSSELNVNALLLGDSALYLCASSFSGLNQPQHFGDGTRLSIL.

The CDR3 protein is CASSIYPGQGNYGYTF. The DNA for the CDR3 is TGTGCCAGTAGTATATACCCGGGACAGGGTAACTATGGCTACACCTTC. V gene TRBV19 combines with J gene TRBJ1-2; 9 positions match TRBD1. The CDR3 runs 16 residues. CDR1 and CDR2 (germline): LNHDA, SQIVND (reference sequence). The V segment lost 2 bases and the J segment 1 base; nucleotides outside the gene matches: 5.

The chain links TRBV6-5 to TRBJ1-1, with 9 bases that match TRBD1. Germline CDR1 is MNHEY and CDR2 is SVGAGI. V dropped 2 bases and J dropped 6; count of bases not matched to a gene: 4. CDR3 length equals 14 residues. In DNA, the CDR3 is TGTGCCAGCAGTTACGGGACAGGGAAACCTGAAGCTTTCTTT. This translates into CASSYGTGKPEAFF.

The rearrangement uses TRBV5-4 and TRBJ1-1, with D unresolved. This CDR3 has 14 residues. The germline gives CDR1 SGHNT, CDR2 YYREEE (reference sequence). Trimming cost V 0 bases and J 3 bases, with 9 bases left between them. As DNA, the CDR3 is TGTGCCAGCAGCTTGGGAGGTCCGTACACTGAAGCTTTCTTT. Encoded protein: CASSLGGPYTEAFF.

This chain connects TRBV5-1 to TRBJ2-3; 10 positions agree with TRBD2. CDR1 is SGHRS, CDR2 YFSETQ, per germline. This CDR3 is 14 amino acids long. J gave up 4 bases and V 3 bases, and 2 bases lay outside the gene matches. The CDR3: CASSSGTSADTQYF. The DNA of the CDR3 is TGCGCCAGCAGCTCAGGGACTAGCGCAGATACGCAGTATTTT.

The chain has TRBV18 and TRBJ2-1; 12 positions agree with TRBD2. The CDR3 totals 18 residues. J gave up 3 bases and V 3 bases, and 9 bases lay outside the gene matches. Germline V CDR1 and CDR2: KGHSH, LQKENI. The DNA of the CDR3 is TGTGCCAGCTCACCCACCGCTAGCGGGGGGGCTTACTACAATGAGCAGTTCTTC. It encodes CASSPTASGGAYYNEQFF.

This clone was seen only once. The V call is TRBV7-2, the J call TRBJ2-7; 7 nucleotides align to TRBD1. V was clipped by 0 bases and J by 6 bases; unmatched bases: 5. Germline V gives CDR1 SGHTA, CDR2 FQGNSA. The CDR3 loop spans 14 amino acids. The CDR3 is CASSLALGTAEQYF. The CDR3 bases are TGTGCCAGCAGCTTAGCGCTAGGGACAGCCGAGCAGTACTTC.

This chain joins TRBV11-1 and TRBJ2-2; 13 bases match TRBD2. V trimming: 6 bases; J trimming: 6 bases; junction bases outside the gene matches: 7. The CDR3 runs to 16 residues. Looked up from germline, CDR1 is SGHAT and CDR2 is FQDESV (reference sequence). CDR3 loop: CASSDGLAGAPGELFF. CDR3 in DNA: TGTGCCAGCAGTGACGGACTAGCGGGAGCCCCCGGGGAGCTGTTTTTT.

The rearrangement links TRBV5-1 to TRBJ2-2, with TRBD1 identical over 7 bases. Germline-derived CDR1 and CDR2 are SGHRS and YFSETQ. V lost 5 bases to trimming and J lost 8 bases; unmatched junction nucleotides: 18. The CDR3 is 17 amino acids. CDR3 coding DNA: TGCGCCAGCAGTCCGACAGGGCAGTTTAGACCTCGGGGGGAGCTGTTTTTT. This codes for CASSPTGQFRPRGELFF.

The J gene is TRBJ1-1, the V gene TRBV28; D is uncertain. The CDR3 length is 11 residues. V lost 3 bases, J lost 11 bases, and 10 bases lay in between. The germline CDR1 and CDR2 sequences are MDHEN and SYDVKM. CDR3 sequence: CASSFGLSAFF. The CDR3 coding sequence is TGTGCCAGCAGTTTTGGGTTATCGGCTTTCTTT. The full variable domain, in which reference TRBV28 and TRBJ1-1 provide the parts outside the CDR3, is DVKVTQSSRYLVKRTGEKVFLECVQDMDHENMFWYRQDPGLGLRLIYFSYDVKMKEKGDIPEGYSVSREKKERFSLILESASTNQTSMYLCASSFGLSAFFGQGTRLTVV.